Each of the 5 T cell receptor beta chains below was sequenced from the same sample in a study of blood T cell repertoires in COVID-19. The table came from immunoSEQ multiplex PCR; TCRdb's copy has only in-frame clones and leaves some out. Among 190,000 or so clones, over 80% were seen once, and the ten largest hold around 1%. Sequencing was performed on peripheral blood. The origin of the receptors is a man aged 55 to 70 with COVID-19, enrolled during active disease.

The genes are TRBV9 and TRBJ2-3; 7 bases are shared with TRBD2. Germline V gives CDR1 SGDLS, CDR2 YYNGEE. CDR3 length: 16 amino acids. V lost 4 bases, J lost 2 bases, and 10 bases stayed unmatched. The CDR3 region is CASSISGQSNTDTQYF. The CDR3 DNA follows: TGTGCCAGCAGCATTAGCGGGCAGAGTAACACAGATACGCAGTATTTT.

The rearrangement links TRBV6-5 to TRBJ2-5; 7 bases agree with TRBD1. V lost 6 bases and J lost 0; bases outside the gene matches: 7. Germline lookup yields CDR1 MNHEY and CDR2 SVGAGI. The CDR3 has 15 residues. The CDR3 sequence: CASRTTGWDQETQYF. The CDR3 nucleotides are TGTGCCAGCAGGACGACAGGGTGGGACCAAGAGACCCAGTACTTC.

This sequence joins TRBV7-9 and TRBJ1-2; weak D call: TRBD1 (5 bases). The CDR3 spans 14 residues. V shed 4 bases and J shed 7 bases, with 16 bases lying between them. Per the germline V gene, CDR1 is SEHNR and CDR2 is FQNEAQ (reference sequence). In nucleotides, the CDR3 is TGTGCCAGCAGCTCAGGAGGGGAGGTTGGTGGCTACACCTTC. This encodes CASSSGGEVGGYTF.

CDR3 protein: CASSGDSLGQNTIYF. The CDR3 region has the DNA TGTGCCAGCAGTGGGGACTCTCTGGGTCAAAACACCATATATTTT. This chain joins TRBV25-1 and TRBJ1-3, with TRBD1 as a possible D gene (5 bases). The germline V and J ends were trimmed by 4 bases and 6 bases, with 16 bases remaining between them. The CDR3 has 15 residues. Per germline, CDR1 MGHDK and CDR2 SYGVNS.

The chain combines TRBV4-1 with TRBJ1-4; tentatively, D is TRBD1 (6 bases). V gave up 1 base and J gave up 7 bases, with 13 bases separating them. There are 15 residues in the CDR3. Germline assignment: CDR1 MGHRA and CDR2 YSYEKL. Here the CDR3 DNA reads TGCGCCAGCAGCCAAGGGGCCAACAGGGCTGAAAAACTGTTTTTT. It yields the protein CASSQGANRAEKLFF.